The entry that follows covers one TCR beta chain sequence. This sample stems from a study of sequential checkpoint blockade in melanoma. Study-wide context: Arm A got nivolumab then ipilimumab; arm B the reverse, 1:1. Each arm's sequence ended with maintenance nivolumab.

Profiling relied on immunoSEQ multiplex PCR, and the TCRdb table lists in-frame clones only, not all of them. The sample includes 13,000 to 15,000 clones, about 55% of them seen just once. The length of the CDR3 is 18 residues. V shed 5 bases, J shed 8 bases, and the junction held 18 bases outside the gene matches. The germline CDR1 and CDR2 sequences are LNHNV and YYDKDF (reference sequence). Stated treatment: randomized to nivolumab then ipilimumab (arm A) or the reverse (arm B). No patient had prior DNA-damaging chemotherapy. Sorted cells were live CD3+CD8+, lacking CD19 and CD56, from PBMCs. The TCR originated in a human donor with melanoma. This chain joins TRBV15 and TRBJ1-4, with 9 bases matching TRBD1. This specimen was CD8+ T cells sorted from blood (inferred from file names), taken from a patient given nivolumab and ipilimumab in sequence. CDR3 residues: CATSGLATGQGSWEKLFF. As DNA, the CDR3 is TGTGCCACCAGCGGATTAGCCACGGGACAGGGTTCGTGGGAAAAACTGTTTTTT.